These T cell receptor beta chains were read from a single sample in a study of a mutant IDH1 vaccine in newly diagnosed glioma. Produced via immunoSEQ multiplex PCR; TCRdb's table is partial and in-frame only. Altogether some 42,000 clones are present, 83% being singletons, with the ten largest covering 5.1%. Their antigens remain unidentified. The sample consisted of PBMCs, taken from a glioma patient whose treatment included an IDH1 peptide vaccine. These receptors all stem from a woman aged 50 to 60 with glioma. CDR3s include the opening cysteine and the closing phenylalanine or tryptophan. The D gene is left open where the match is weak. Rows give clone size only sometimes, using once, few, many, or a class for an expanded clone.

NA	TRBV5-1	NA	TRBJ1-6	TGCGCCAGCAGCTTTAGGGAGACCTATAATTCACCCCTCCACTTT	CASSFRETYNSPLHF
NA	TRBV28	NA	TRBJ1-2	TGTGCCAGCAGTTCCCCCTACTCCGACGGGAACTATGGCTACACCTTC	CASSSPYSDGNYGYTF
few	TRBV6-5	NA	TRBJ1-5	TGTGCCAGCAGTTACTCGATGGGGGGCAATCAGCCCCAGCATTTT	CASSYSMGGNQPQHF
NA	TRBV10-3	NA	TRBJ1-2	TGTGCCATCAGTGACGAAGGGATTGACTATGGCTACACCTTC	CAISDEGIDYGYTF
NA	TRBV2	NA	TRBJ2-7	TGTGCCAGCAGCACCGGACGTATTGCCTACGAGCAGTACTTC	CASSTGRIAYEQYF
NA	TRBV4-2	NA	TRBJ2-7	TGTGCCAGCAGCCAAAACGAGGCCACCTACGAGCAGTACTTC	CASSQNEATYEQYF
NA	TRBV4-2	TRBD1	TRBJ1-6	TGTGCCAGCAGCCAAGATGGACAGGGTGGGAATTCACCCCTCCACTTT	CASSQDGQGGNSPLHF
few	TRBV27	NA	TRBJ1-3	TGTGCCAGCAGCTTAGGCTCTGGAAACACCATATATTTT	CASSLGSGNTIYF
NA	TRBV15	NA	TRBJ1-2	TGTGCCACCAGCAGAGGCGGTAACTATGGCTACACCTTC	CATSRGGNYGYTF
NA	TRBV28	TRBD1	TRBJ1-2	TGTGCCAGCAGGGGACAGGGGGTGGGAGCTAACTATGGCTACACCTTC	CASRGQGVGANYGYTF
NA	TRBV5-4	TRBD1	TRBJ1-1	TGTGCCAGCAGCGCACCAGGGGGGGGCACTGAAGCTTTCTTT	CASSAPGGGTEAFF
NA	TRBV5-1	NA	TRBJ2-1	TGCGCCAGCAGCTTGGGAGGGAATGAGCAGTTCTTC	CASSLGGNEQFF
NA	TRBV19	NA	TRBJ1-2	TGTGCCAGTAGTCCAGGGTGGCAGGGCCCTGGCTACACCTTC	CASSPGWQGPGYTF
NA	TRBV27	NA	TRBJ1-1	TGTGCCAGCACCGATCCGGACAGATTGAACACTGAAGCTTTCTTT	CASTDPDRLNTEAFF
NA	TRBV5-6	NA	TRBJ1-1	TGTGCCAGCAGCTTGGGCTGGCTGAACACTGAAGCTTTCTTT	CASSLGWLNTEAFF
NA	TRBV5-4	TRBD2	TRBJ2-2	TGTGCCAGCAGCTTGGCACGACCGGGGGGCACCGGGGAGCTGTTTTTT	CASSLARPGGTGELFF
few	TRBV14	NA	TRBJ1-5	TGTGCCAGCAACGGGGCAGCTGAGAGCAATCAGCCCCAGCATTTT	CASNGAAESNQPQHF
NA	TRBV5-3	NA	TRBJ1-5	TGTGCCAGAAGGTGCACGGATAAGGTCGGACCCAAGAGGCCCCAGCATTTT	CARRCTDKVGPKRPQHF
NA	TRBV5-1	NA	TRBJ1-3	TGCGCCAGCAGCTTTACACCGGGCTCTGGAAACACCATATATTTT	CASSFTPGSGNTIYF
NA	TRBV6-5	TRBD1	TRBJ1-2	TGTGCCAGCAGCATACAGGGGGACTATGGCTACACCTTC	CASSIQGDYGYTF
NA	TRBV5-1	NA	TRBJ2-3	TGCGCCAGCAGCCGATTGGAACAGGGCCCTAGCACAGATACGCAGTATTTT	CASSRLEQGPSTDTQYF
NA	TRBV5-1	NA	TRBJ1-3	TGCGCCAGCAGCTTGCGGGGGGACGTTACTGGAAACACCATATATTTT	CASSLRGDVTGNTIYF
NA	TRBV5-4	TRBD2	TRBJ2-2	TGTGCCAGCAGCCGCCGACTAGCGGGGGACACCGGGGAGCTGTTTTTT	CASSRRLAGDTGELFF
NA	TRBV28	NA	TRBJ2-3	TGTGCCAGCAGTTACCCGGTGGGCACAGATACGCAGTATTTT	CASSYPVGTDTQYF
NA	TRBV7-6	TRBD2	TRBJ2-5	TGTGCCAGCACCAGCTCCCCTAGCGGGGGGGCCCGGGAGACCCAGTACTTC	CASTSSPSGGARETQYF
NA	TRBV5-1	TRBD1	TRBJ2-7	TGCGCCAGCATTAAGTCCACCGGGACAGGGGGAGAGCAGTACTTC	CASIKSTGTGGEQYF
NA	TRBV5-8	NA	TRBJ2-5	TGTGCCAGCAGCTTGGGGGAAGGGCAAGAGACCCAGTACTTC	CASSLGEGQETQYF
NA	TRBV7-2	TRBD1	TRBJ1-1	TGTGCCAGCAGCTCCGAGGGACAGGGTCGGGGGATGGCTTTCTTT	CASSSEGQGRGMAFF
few	TRBV18	NA	TRBJ1-5	TGTGCCAGCTCACCGGAGGCCCTAACCAATCAGCCCCAGCATTTT	CASSPEALTNQPQHF
NA	TRBV4-2	NA	TRBJ2-3	TGTGCCAGCAGGCACGAGTATAGCACAGATACGCAGTATTTT	CASRHEYSTDTQYF
NA	TRBV2	NA	TRBJ2-3	TGTGCCAGCAGTGCGGCGGAACCTAGCACAGATACGCAGTATTTT	CASSAAEPSTDTQYF
NA	TRBV6-1	NA	TRBJ1-2	TGTGCCAGCAGTGAAGGGTCACACTATGGCTACACCTTC	CASSEGSHYGYTF
NA	TRBV30	NA	TRBJ1-1	TGTGCCTGGAAAATCCCTCGGGGGAACACTGAAGCTTTCTTT	CAWKIPRGNTEAFF
NA	TRBV4-1	NA	TRBJ1-6	TGCGCCAGCAGCCAAGTGGCAGCATCCTATAATTCACCCCTCCACTTT	CASSQVAASYNSPLHF
NA	TRBV4-1	TRBD1	TRBJ2-1	TGCGCCAGCACTGGGACAGGGGGAAATGAGCAGTTCTTC	CASTGTGGNEQFF
few	TRBV5-1	NA	TRBJ1-5	TGCGCCAGCAGCTTGGACCGAGGTCAGCCCCAGCATTTT	CASSLDRGQPQHF
NA	TRBV27	NA	TRBJ1-1	TGTGCCAGCAGTCGCCCCGGGGGGAGCACTGAAGCTTTCTTT	CASSRPGGSTEAFF
NA	TRBV7-6	NA	TRBJ2-7	TGTGCCAGCAGCCCCCGTACAGGGAGAACCTACGAGCAGTACTTC	CASSPRTGRTYEQYF
NA	TRBV19	NA	TRBJ2-5	TGTGCCAGTGCGCAGTTGGAGACCCAGTACTTC	CASAQLETQYF
NA	TRBV27	NA	TRBJ1-1	TGTGCCAGCAGCCCACTGGCGCCAATGAACACTGAAGCTTTCTTT	CASSPLAPMNTEAFF
once	TRBV5-4	NA	TRBJ1-3	TGTGCCAGCAGCTCGGGACGGTATCGAAAATTT	CASSSGRYRKF
NA	TRBV6-1	TRBD1	TRBJ1-2	TGTGCCAGCAGTCACGACAGGGCACGTGGCTACACCTTC	CASSHDRARGYTF
NA	TRBV7-9	NA	TRBJ2-7	TGTGCCAGCAGCTTAGGTAGGAAAACCTACGAGCAGTACTTC	CASSLGRKTYEQYF
NA	TRBV6-5	NA	TRBJ1-5	TGTGCCAGCAGCTCCGGGTTTAGCATCAGTCAGCCCCAGCATTTT	CASSSGFSISQPQHF
few	TRBV7-2	NA	TRBJ1-5	TGTGCCAGCAGCTTGGACAACAGTCAGCCCCAGCATTTT	CASSLDNSQPQHF
once	TRBV6-5	NA	TRBJ1-2	TGTGCCAGCAGTTACTCTTATCAGGGGCATGGCTACACCTTC	CASSYSYQGHGYTF
few	TRBV4-2	NA	TRBJ1-5	TGTGCCAGCAGCCTCGAGGGTAGCCAGCCCCAGCATTTT	CASSLEGSQPQHF
NA	TRBV6-1	TRBD1	TRBJ1-3	TGTGCCAGCAGTGAGGAACTAAACAGGGGGTTGTCTGGAAACACCATATATTTT	CASSEELNRGLSGNTIYF
once	TRBV5-6	NA	TRBJ1-1	TGTGCCAGCAGCTTGGGGCAGATCATAGGGACTGAAGCTTTCTTT	CASSLGQIIGTEAFF
NA	TRBV5-6	TRBD1	TRBJ2-3	TGTGCCAGCACCTCCGGAGTCGGACAGGGGGCATCAGATACGCAGTATTTT	CASTSGVGQGASDTQYF
NA	TRBV9	NA	TRBJ2-7	TGTGCCAGCAGCCAAGGGGGACCGTCCTACGAGCAGTACTTC	CASSQGGPSYEQYF
NA	TRBV4-2	NA	TRBJ1-5	TGTGCCAGCAGCCAAGAGGTACCAGGGAGAGACCAGCCCCAGCATTTT	CASSQEVPGRDQPQHF
NA	TRBV2	NA	TRBJ2-4	TGTGCCAGCGAGGAGACAGATGCCAAAAACATTCAGTACTTC	CASEETDAKNIQYF
NA	TRBV5-5	NA	TRBJ1-5	TGTGCCAGCAGCTTGTTTGGGGGAGTCAATCAGCCCCAGCATTTT	CASSLFGGVNQPQHF
few	TRBV5-1	TRBD1	TRBJ2-1	TGCGCCAGCAGCGTGGACAGGGGGCGCACAAATGAGCAGTTCTTC	CASSVDRGRTNEQFF